The clone carrying this T cell receptor (beta chain) was observed at least ten times. What it binds is not known. The source of the sample is a study of naive and memory T cell subsets. Points from the study as a whole: Especially in CD8 cells, naive repertoires contained a few larger clonotypes, possibly CD45RA-re-expressing memory cells. In CD4 and CD8 cells, diversity dropped from naive through EMRA.

Cells stained for CD3, CD4, CD8, CD45RA and CD27 were sorted into four subsets. Two oligonucleotides, mixed equimolar, formed the beta constant-region primer covering TRBC1 and TRBC2. Four rounds of PCR amplified the ligated cDNA using nested alpha and beta constant-region primers plus SP2. An oligonucleotide with the SP2 primer and a 12-nucleotide UMI was ligated to the cDNA 3' end. TCRdb re-derived calls from the UMI-ligation and nested PCR reads in MiXCR, one entry per CDR3 protein. The sample includes 150,000 or so distinct CDR3 sequences, 22% seen only once; the top ten take less than 0.13%. This CDR3 has 15 residues. The ends were cut back, 2 bases at V and 2 bases at J, with 13 bases in the middle. Germline V gene data show CDR1 as GTSNPN and CDR2 as SVGIG (reference sequence).

The J gene is TRBJ2-1, the V gene TRBV30; D possibly matches TRBD1 or TRBD2 (5 bases each). Sequenced material: naive CD4+ T cells from blood. The clonotype was recovered from a human donor in good health. The CDR3 is CAWSPGDGPYNEQFF. The CDR3 DNA is TGTGCCTGGAGTCCTGGGGACGGACCCTACAATGAGCAGTTCTTC.